This TCR beta chain was documented in a study of a mutant IDH1 vaccine in newly diagnosed glioma. On the study more broadly: Previous treatment comprised radiotherapy, temozolomide, or both, mostly both.

The CDR3 contains 17 residues. Germline values: CDR1 ENHRY, CDR2 SYGVKD. Germline trimming cut 4 bases from V and 5 bases from J; bases unmatched to any gene: 8. Method: immunoSEQ multiplex PCR; TCRdb's copy keeps in-frame clones and lacks some. The sample lists tens of thousands of clones, about 89% occurring once. Time point given: baseline, week 1 (first vaccination visit). Stated treatment: pre-vaccination baseline after standard-of-care therapy. This rearrangement joins TRBV10-3 to TRBJ2-1; 13 bases line up with TRBD2. This sample comprised PBMCs, obtained from a glioma patient treated with radiotherapy, temozolomide or both. The TCR comes from a man younger than 45 with glioma. CDR3 protein: CAISGRNGLAGDNEQFF. The CDR3 bases are TGTGCCATCAGTGGGAGAAACGGACTAGCGGGAGACAATGAGCAGTTCTTC.